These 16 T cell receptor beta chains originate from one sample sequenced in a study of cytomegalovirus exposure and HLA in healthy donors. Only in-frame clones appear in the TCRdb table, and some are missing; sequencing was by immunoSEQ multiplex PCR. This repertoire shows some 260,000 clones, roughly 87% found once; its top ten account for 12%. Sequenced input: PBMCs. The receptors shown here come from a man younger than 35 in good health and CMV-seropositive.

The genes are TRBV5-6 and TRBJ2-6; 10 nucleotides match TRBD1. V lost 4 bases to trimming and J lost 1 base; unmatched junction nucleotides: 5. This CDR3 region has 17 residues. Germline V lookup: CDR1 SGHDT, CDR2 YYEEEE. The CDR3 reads CASSRDRGESGANVLTF. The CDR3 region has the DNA TGTGCCAGCAGCAGGGACAGGGGAGAATCTGGGGCCAACGTCCTGACTTTC.

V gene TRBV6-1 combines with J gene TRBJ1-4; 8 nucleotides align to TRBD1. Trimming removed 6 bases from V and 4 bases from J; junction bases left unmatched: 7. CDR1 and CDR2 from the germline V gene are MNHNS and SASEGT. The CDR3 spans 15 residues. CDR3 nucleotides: TGTGCCAGCAGGGACAGGGCAACCCATAATGAAAAACTGTTTTTT. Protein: CASRDRATHNEKLFF.

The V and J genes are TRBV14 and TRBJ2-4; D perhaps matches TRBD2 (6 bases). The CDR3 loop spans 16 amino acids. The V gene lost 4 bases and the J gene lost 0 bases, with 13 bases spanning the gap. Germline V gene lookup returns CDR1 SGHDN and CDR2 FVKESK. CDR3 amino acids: CASSPRSGGAKNIQYF. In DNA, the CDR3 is TGTGCCAGCAGCCCAAGGTCCGGGGGAGCCAAAAACATTCAGTACTTC.

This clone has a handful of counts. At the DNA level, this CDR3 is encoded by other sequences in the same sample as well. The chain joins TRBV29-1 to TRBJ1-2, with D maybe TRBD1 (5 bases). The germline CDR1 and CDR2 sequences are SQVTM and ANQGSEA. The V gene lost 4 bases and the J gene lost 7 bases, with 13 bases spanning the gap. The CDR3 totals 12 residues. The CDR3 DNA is TGCAGCGTTGGCGGCAGTGGGGGTGGCTACACCTTC. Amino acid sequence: CSVGGSGGGYTF.

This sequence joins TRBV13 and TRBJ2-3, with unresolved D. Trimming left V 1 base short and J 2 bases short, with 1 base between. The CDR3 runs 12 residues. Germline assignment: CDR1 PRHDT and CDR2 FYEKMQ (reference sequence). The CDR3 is CASSLDTDTQYF. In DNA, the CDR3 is TGTGCCAGCAGCTTAGACACAGATACGCAGTATTTT.

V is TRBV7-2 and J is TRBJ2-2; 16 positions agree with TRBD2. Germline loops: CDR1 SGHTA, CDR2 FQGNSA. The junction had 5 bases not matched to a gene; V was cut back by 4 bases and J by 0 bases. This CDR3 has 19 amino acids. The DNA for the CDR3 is TGTGCCAGCAGCTCGGGACTAGCGGGAGGGAGGGCGAACACCGGGGAGCTGTTTTTT. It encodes CASSSGLAGGRANTGELFF. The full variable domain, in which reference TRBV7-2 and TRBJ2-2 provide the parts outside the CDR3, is GAGVSQSPSNKVTEKGKDVELRCDPISGHTALYWYRQSLGQGLEFLIYFQGNSAPDKSGLPSDRFSAERTGGSVSTLTIQRTQQEDSAVYLCASSSGLAGGRANTGELFFGEGSRLTVL.

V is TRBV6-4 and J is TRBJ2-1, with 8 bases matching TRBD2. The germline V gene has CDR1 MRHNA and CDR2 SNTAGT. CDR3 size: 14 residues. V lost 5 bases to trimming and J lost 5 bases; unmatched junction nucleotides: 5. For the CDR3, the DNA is TGTGCCAGCAGTCCTGGACTAGCCAACAATGAGCAGTTCTTC. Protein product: CASSPGLANNEQFF.

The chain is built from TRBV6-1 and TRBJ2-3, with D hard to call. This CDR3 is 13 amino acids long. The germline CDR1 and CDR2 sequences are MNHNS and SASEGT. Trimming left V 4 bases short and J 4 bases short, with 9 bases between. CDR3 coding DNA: TGTGCCAGCAGTGGGCGGTTTTCAGATACGCAGTATTTT. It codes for CASSGRFSDTQYF.

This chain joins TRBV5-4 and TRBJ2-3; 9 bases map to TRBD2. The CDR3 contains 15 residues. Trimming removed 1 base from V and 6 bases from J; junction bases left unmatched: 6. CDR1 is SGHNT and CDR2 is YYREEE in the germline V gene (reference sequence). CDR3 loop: CASSLIAGGVDTQYF. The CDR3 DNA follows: TGTGCCAGCAGCTTGATCGCGGGAGGGGTGGATACGCAGTATTTT.

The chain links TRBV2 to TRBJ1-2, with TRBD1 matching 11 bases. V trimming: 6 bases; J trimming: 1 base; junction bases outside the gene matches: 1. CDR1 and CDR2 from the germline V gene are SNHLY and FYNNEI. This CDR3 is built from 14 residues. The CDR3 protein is CASRGTGGNYGYTF. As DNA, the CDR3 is TGTGCCAGCAGAGGGACAGGGGGTAACTATGGCTACACCTTC.

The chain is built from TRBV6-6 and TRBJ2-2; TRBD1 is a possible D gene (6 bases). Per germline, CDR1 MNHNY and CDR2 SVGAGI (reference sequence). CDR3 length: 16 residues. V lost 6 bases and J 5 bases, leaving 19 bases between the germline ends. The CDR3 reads CASSLEGQRLTGELFF. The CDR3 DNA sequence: TGTGCCAGCAGCCTTGAAGGACAGCGTCTAACCGGGGAGCTGTTTTTT.

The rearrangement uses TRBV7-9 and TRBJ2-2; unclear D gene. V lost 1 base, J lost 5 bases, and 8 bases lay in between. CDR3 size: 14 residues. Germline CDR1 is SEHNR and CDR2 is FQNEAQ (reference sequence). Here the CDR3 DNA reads TGTGCCAGCAGCTTAGGTTCAGATACCGGGGAGCTGTTTTTT. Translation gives CASSLGSDTGELFF.

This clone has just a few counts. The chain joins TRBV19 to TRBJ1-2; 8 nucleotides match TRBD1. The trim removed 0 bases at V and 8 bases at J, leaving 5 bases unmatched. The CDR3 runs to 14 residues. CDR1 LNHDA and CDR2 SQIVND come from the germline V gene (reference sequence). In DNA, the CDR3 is TGTGCCAGTAGTATAGAGGGAGACAGGGGCGGCTACACCTTC. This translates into CASSIEGDRGGYTF. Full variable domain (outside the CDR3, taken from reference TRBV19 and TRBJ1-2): DGGITQSPKYLFRKEGQNVTLSCEQNLNHDAMYWYRQDPGQGLRLIYYSQIVNDFQKGDIAEGYSVSREKKESFPLTVTSAQKNPTAFYLCASSIEGDRGGYTFGSGTRLTVV.

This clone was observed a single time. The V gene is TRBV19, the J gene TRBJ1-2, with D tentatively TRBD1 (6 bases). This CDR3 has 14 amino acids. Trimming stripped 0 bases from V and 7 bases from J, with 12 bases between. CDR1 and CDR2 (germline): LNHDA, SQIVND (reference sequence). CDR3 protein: CASSIEMATGGYTF. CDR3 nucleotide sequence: TGTGCCAGTAGTATAGAAATGGCGACAGGTGGCTACACCTTC.

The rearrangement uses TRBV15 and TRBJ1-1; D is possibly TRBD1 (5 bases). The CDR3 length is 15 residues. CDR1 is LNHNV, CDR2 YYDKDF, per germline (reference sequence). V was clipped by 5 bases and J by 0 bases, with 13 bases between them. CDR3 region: CATSGGRTMNTEAFF. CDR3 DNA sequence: TGTGCCACCAGCGGGGGACGGACCATGAACACTGAAGCTTTCTTT.

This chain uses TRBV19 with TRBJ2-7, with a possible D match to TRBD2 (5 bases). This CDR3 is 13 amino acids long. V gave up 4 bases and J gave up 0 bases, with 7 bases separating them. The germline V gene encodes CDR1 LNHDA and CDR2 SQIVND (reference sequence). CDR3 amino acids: CASSNGVSYEQYF. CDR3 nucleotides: TGTGCCAGTAGTAACGGGGTCTCCTACGAGCAGTACTTC. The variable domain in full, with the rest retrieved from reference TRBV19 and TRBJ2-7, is DGGITQSPKYLFRKEGQNVTLSCEQNLNHDAMYWYRQDPGQGLRLIYYSQIVNDFQKGDIAEGYSVSREKKESFPLTVTSAQKNPTAFYLCASSNGVSYEQYFGPGTRLTVT.